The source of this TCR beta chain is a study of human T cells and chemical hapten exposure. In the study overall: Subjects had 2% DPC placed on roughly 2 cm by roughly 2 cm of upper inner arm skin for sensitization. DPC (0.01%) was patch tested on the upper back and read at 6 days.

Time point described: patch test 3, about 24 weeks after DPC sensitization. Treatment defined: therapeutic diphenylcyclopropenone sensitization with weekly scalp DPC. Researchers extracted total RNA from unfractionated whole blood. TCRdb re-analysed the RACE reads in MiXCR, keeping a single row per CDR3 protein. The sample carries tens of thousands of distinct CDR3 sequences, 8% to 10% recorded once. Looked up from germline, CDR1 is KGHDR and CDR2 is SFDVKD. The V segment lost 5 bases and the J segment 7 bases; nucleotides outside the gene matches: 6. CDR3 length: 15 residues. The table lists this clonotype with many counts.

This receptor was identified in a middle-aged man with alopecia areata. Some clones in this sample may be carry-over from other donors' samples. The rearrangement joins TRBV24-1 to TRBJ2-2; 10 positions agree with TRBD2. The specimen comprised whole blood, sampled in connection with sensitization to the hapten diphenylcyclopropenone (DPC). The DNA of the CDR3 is TGTGCCACCAGTGCGTTAGCGGGAGGTGTCGGGGAGCTGTTTTTT. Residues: CATSALAGGVGELFF.